This T cell receptor beta chain was sequenced in a study of T cell responses to AZD1222 COVID-19 vaccine. Germline CDR1 SGHRS, CDR2 YFSETQ. CDR3 size: 15 residues. V lost 4 bases to trimming and J lost 0 bases; unmatched junction nucleotides: 3. Recipients boosted at about 4 weeks or about 12 weeks are pooled. Measured with immunoSEQ multiplex PCR; TCRdb has only the in-frame clones, and not every one. Seen here are nearly 110,000 clones, approximately 92% observed once, and the top ten hold more than 8%. The genes are TRBV5-1 and TRBJ1-5; TRBD1 matches 8 bases. This TCR derives from an adult who received the AZD1222 COVID-19 vaccine. The sequences come from peripheral blood, collected 28 days after the second AZD1222 dose. DNA for the CDR3: TGCGCCAGCAGCCCCGGGACAGGTAGCAATCAGCCCCAGCATTTT. Amino acids: CASSPGTGSNQPQHF.